Detailed here is one T cell receptor beta chain. The antigen is not known. Measured with immunoSEQ multiplex PCR; TCRdb has only the in-frame clones, and not every one. The sample contains under 150,000 clones, around 93% of which appear only once. This record belongs to a study of cytotoxic CD8 clonotypes in ibrutinib-treated CLL. Study at large: The cohort had around 10 relapsed/refractory and around 14 treatment-naive patients, 17 IGHV unmutated. Results showed some 25 partial and 2 complete responses; following median roughly 68 months, 14 remained remitted, roughly 12 advanced. Study-wide results and limits: Once treatment began, public clonotypes, which were uncommon, contracted or stayed stable. Starting clonality was above that of age-matched healthy donors and tracked circulating CD8+ T-cell counts.

There are 13 residues in the CDR3. CDR1 and CDR2 from the germline V gene are MNHEY and SMNVEV (reference sequence). V lost 5 bases and J 5 bases, leaving 12 bases between the germline ends. The chain has TRBV27 and TRBJ2-5; tentative D call: TRBD1 (6 bases). The TCR was taken from a human donor with chronic lymphocytic leukemia. This specimen was PBMCs, taken after 12 months of ibrutinib treatment. For the CDR3, the DNA is TGTGCCAGCAGTCCCCGGGACATGGAGACCCAGTACTTC. It is translated as CASSPRDMETQYF.